This is a list of T cell receptor beta chains from one sample in a study of OX40 agonist ivuxolimab in advanced cancers. The assay was immunoSEQ multiplex PCR, and TCRdb's table has in-frame clones only and misses some. The sample contains around 80,000 clones, 70% to 85% of which appear only once. Sequences were derived from CD4+ or CD8+ T cells sorted from blood, sampled in a trial of the OX40 agonist ivuxolimab. Every receptor here comes from an adult with an advanced solid tumor such as melanoma, head and neck, liver or kidney cancer. The CDR3 runs from the conserved cysteine through the conserved F or W. A D gene is named only where the DNA matches it firmly. Expanded clones are given a class, and other clones once, few, many or no size at all.

CDR3 protein: CASSSRFPLQGAPGYTF; CDR3 DNA: TGTGCCAGCAGCTCTAGGTTCCCTTTACAGGGGGCGCCTGGCTACACCTTC; J gene: TRBJ1-2; clone size: .; D gene: TRBD1; V gene: TRBV5-6
CDR3 protein: CASSQEGGRGKAFF; CDR3 DNA: TGCGCCAGCAGCCAAGAGGGGGGCAGGGGGAAAGCTTTCTTT; J gene: TRBJ1-1; clone size: .; D gene: TRBD1; V gene: TRBV4-1
CDR3 protein: CASSDSGSPSYEQYF; CDR3 DNA: TGCGCCAGCAGTGACTCAGGATCACCTTCCTACGAGCAGTACTTC; J gene: TRBJ2-7; clone size: .; D gene: .; V gene: TRBV10-1
CDR3 protein: CAGGAAETQYF; CDR3 DNA: TGTGCGGGAGGGGCAGCGGAGACCCAGTACTTC; J gene: TRBJ2-5; clone size: .; D gene: TRBD2; V gene: TRBV30
CDR3 protein: CASSLDVGYGYTF; CDR3 DNA: TGTGCCAGCAGCTTAGACGTGGGCTATGGCTACACCTTC; J gene: TRBJ1-2; clone size: .; D gene: .; V gene: TRBV7-6
CDR3 protein: CASSLASSGSEQFF; CDR3 DNA: TGTGCCAGCAGCTTAGCTTCTAGCGGGAGTGAGCAGTTCTTC; J gene: TRBJ2-1; clone size: .; D gene: TRBD2; V gene: TRBV7-2
CDR3 protein: CASSLQQVTEAFF; CDR3 DNA: TGTGCCAGCAGCCTGCAACAGGTCACTGAAGCTTTCTTT; J gene: TRBJ1-1; clone size: .; D gene: .; V gene: TRBV28
CDR3 protein: CASSPRATRLLAGGRETQYF; CDR3 DNA: TGTGCCAGCAGTCCTAGGGCGACAAGGTTACTAGCGGGAGGGCGGGAGACCCAGTACTTC; J gene: TRBJ2-5; clone size: .; D gene: TRBD2; V gene: TRBV27
CDR3 protein: CASSSENTGELFF; CDR3 DNA: TGTGCCAGCTCTTCAGAGAACACCGGGGAGCTGTTTTTT; J gene: TRBJ2-2; clone size: once; D gene: .; V gene: TRBV18
CDR3 protein: CASSPDSYIDTQYF; CDR3 DNA: TGTGCCAGCAGCCCTGATTCGTATATCGATACGCAGTATTTT; J gene: TRBJ2-3; clone size: once; D gene: .; V gene: TRBV7-8
CDR3 protein: CASTSWVGGCPEQYF; CDR3 DNA: TGTGCCAGCACCTCATGGGTGGGTGGTTGTCCCGAGCAGTACTTC; J gene: TRBJ2-7; clone size: .; D gene: .; V gene: TRBV21-1
CDR3 protein: CASSSPGGGRGITDTQYF; CDR3 DNA: TGTGCCAGCAGCTCGCCGGGGGGAGGGCGAGGGATAACAGATACGCAGTATTTT; J gene: TRBJ2-3; clone size: .; D gene: TRBD2; V gene: TRBV7-2
CDR3 protein: CASSRGGYYEQYF; CDR3 DNA: TGTGCCAGCAGCAGGGGGGGCTACTACGAGCAGTACTTC; J gene: TRBJ2-7; clone size: .; D gene: .; V gene: TRBV6-5
CDR3 protein: CASSIADRGLTEAFF; CDR3 DNA: TGTGCCAGTAGTATAGCTGACAGGGGGCTGACTGAAGCTTTCTTT; J gene: TRBJ1-1; clone size: .; D gene: TRBD1; V gene: TRBV19
CDR3 protein: CASSTPYSPLHF; CDR3 DNA: TGTGCCAGCAGTACGCCCTATTCACCCCTCCACTTT; J gene: TRBJ1-6; clone size: .; D gene: .; V gene: TRBV6-5
CDR3 protein: CATQTAGGDLNYGYTF; CDR3 DNA: TGTGCCACGCAGACCGCCGGGGGGGACCTTAACTATGGCTACACCTTC; J gene: TRBJ1-2; clone size: few; D gene: .; V gene: TRBV10-3
CDR3 protein: CAISEAFGDTQYF; CDR3 DNA: TGTGCCATCAGTGAGGCTTTCGGTGATACGCAGTATTTT; J gene: TRBJ2-3; clone size: .; D gene: .; V gene: TRBV10-3
CDR3 protein: CASSGTGSYYGYTF; CDR3 DNA: TGTGCCAGCAGTGGGACAGGCTCCTACTATGGCTACACCTTC; J gene: TRBJ1-2; clone size: .; D gene: TRBD1; V gene: TRBV9
CDR3 protein: CASSYQSNGNQPQHF; CDR3 DNA: TGTGCCAGCAGTTACCAAAGTAATGGCAATCAGCCCCAGCATTTT; J gene: TRBJ1-5; clone size: .; D gene: .; V gene: TRBV6-6
CDR3 protein: CASRAILVYDEQFF; CDR3 DNA: TGTGCCAGCCGTGCCATACTAGTTTACGATGAGCAGTTCTTC; J gene: TRBJ2-1; clone size: .; D gene: .; V gene: TRBV18
CDR3 protein: CASSIEDRFTYQPQHF; CDR3 DNA: TGTGCCAGTAGTATCGAGGACAGATTTACCTATCAGCCCCAGCATTTT; J gene: TRBJ1-5; clone size: .; D gene: .; V gene: TRBV19
CDR3 protein: CASSVRDRPLTNTEAFF; CDR3 DNA: TGTGCCAGCAGCGTGAGAGACAGACCTTTGACAAACACTGAAGCTTTCTTT; J gene: TRBJ1-1; clone size: .; D gene: .; V gene: TRBV21-1
CDR3 protein: CGAGSRTEAFF; CDR3 DNA: TGTGGCGCGGGGTCCCGCACTGAAGCTTTCTTT; J gene: TRBJ1-1; clone size: .; D gene: .; V gene: TRBV6-5
CDR3 protein: CASSAIQGVNEKLFF; CDR3 DNA: TGCGCCAGCAGCGCGATTCAGGGGGTTAATGAAAAACTGTTTTTT; J gene: TRBJ1-4; clone size: .; D gene: TRBD1; V gene: TRBV5-1
CDR3 protein: CASSQDGYYEQYF; CDR3 DNA: TGCGCCAGCAGCCAGGACGGATACTACGAGCAGTACTTC; J gene: TRBJ2-7; clone size: medium-sized; D gene: .; V gene: TRBV4-1
CDR3 protein: CASSPWGLSGNTIYF; CDR3 DNA: TGCGCCAGCAGCCCTTGGGGACTCTCTGGAAACACCATATATTTT; J gene: TRBJ1-3; clone size: .; D gene: .; V gene: TRBV4-1
CDR3 protein: CASSRGEGNTIYF; CDR3 DNA: TGTGCCAGCAGCAGGGGTGAAGGAAACACCATATATTTT; J gene: TRBJ1-3; clone size: .; D gene: .; V gene: TRBV7-9
CDR3 protein: CASSLPGTLAYEQYF; CDR3 DNA: TGTGCCAGCAGCTTACCCGGGACACTAGCTTACGAGCAGTACTTC; J gene: TRBJ2-7; clone size: .; D gene: .; V gene: TRBV7-2
CDR3 protein: CASTVRDRGTEAFF; CDR3 DNA: TGTGCCAGCACTGTCCGGGACCGAGGGACTGAAGCTTTCTTT; J gene: TRBJ1-1; clone size: .; D gene: .; V gene: TRBV18
CDR3 protein: CASSSLGEETQYF; CDR3 DNA: TGTGCCAGCAGCTCCCTCGGGGAGGAGACCCAGTACTTC; J gene: TRBJ2-5; clone size: .; D gene: .; V gene: TRBV7-3
CDR3 protein: CASSQRGVNTEAFF; CDR3 DNA: TGTGCCAGCAGCCAAAGGGGGGTGAACACTGAAGCTTTCTTT; J gene: TRBJ1-1; clone size: .; D gene: .; V gene: TRBV7-6
CDR3 protein: CAWSVTGDGGTIYF; CDR3 DNA: TGTGCCTGGAGTGTAACAGGGGATGGAGGCACCATATATTTT; J gene: TRBJ1-3; clone size: .; D gene: TRBD1; V gene: TRBV30
CDR3 protein: CASRSGTGSYNEQFF; CDR3 DNA: TGCGCCAGCAGGTCCGGGACAGGCTCCTACAATGAGCAGTTCTTC; J gene: TRBJ2-1; clone size: once; D gene: TRBD1; V gene: TRBV10-2
CDR3 protein: CASSRRQQETQYF; CDR3 DNA: TGTGCCAGCAGCCGACGGCAGCAAGAGACCCAGTACTTC; J gene: TRBJ2-5; clone size: .; D gene: .; V gene: TRBV5-6
CDR3 protein: CASSSSSPRYEQYF; CDR3 DNA: TGTGCCAGCAGTTCAAGCTCCCCCCGTTACGAGCAGTACTTC; J gene: TRBJ2-7; clone size: .; D gene: .; V gene: TRBV27
CDR3 protein: CASSSQRDTQYF; CDR3 DNA: TGTGCCAGCAGCTCTCAGAGAGATACGCAGTATTTT; J gene: TRBJ2-3; clone size: .; D gene: .; V gene: TRBV7-2
CDR3 protein: CASSPDRVETQYF; CDR3 DNA: TGTGCCAGCAGCCCGGACAGGGTAGAGACCCAGTACTTC; J gene: TRBJ2-5; clone size: few; D gene: TRBD1; V gene: TRBV5-6
CDR3 protein: CASRNTGSNEQYF; CDR3 DNA: TGCGCCAGCAGAAACACAGGGTCTAACGAGCAGTACTTC; J gene: TRBJ2-7; clone size: once; D gene: .; V gene: TRBV5-1
CDR3 protein: CASSEAVWAATEAFF; CDR3 DNA: TGTGCCAGCAGTGAAGCCGTATGGGCGGCCACTGAAGCTTTCTTT; J gene: TRBJ1-1; clone size: .; D gene: .; V gene: TRBV6-1
CDR3 protein: CASSHPAGANYGYTF; CDR3 DNA: TGTGCCAGTAGTCACCCCGCAGGGGCTAACTATGGCTACACCTTC; J gene: TRBJ1-2; clone size: .; D gene: .; V gene: TRBV19
CDR3 protein: CASSTTGTDYEQYF; CDR3 DNA: TGTGCCAGCAGCACCACCGGGACAGACTACGAGCAGTACTTC; J gene: TRBJ2-7; clone size: .; D gene: TRBD1; V gene: TRBV7-9